The 9 T cell receptor beta chains reported below all come from one sample, sequenced in a study of T-cell reconstitution after alpha-beta-depleted transplantation in children (dated by TCRdb to about 2016). The sample's treatment or condition, from its label and the paper: allogeneic hematopoietic cell transplantation with graft depleted of TCRalphabeta T cells and CD19 B cells. The library was built by means of PCR. This sample was sequenced with an Illumina HiSeq 2500. TCR library preparation used molecular barcoding, with unique molecular identifiers applied to normalize quantification of the TCRbeta repertoire. Starting from the raw public reads, TCRdb applied fastp trimming at Q25, assembled clones with MiXCR and retained in-frame beta chains. A single entry per CDR3 protein holds the most common genes and DNA from its merged rows. In this sample the table shows 55,000 to 65,000 distinct CDR3 sequences, 44% of which occur a single time. The ten largest clones represent roughly 98% of the sample.

The sequencing used PBMCs, mostly from graft donor cells, collected 360 days after TCRalphabeta/CD19-depleted stem cell transplant. These receptor sequences come from a male patient aged 5 to 17 who had a stem cell transplant for acute lymphoblastic leukemia, so the T cells may come from the graft donor.

The V gene is TRBV20-1, the J gene TRBJ2-1; 8 bases agree with TRBD2. Germline V lookup: CDR1 DFQATT, CDR2 SNEGSKA (reference sequence). V was clipped by 2 bases and J by 0 bases; unmatched bases: 9. The CDR3 sequence is 17 residues long. The CDR3 here is CSARRGGGSSSYNEQFF. As DNA, the CDR3 is TGCAGTGCTAGAAGGGGCGGGGGGTCTAGCTCCTACAATGAGCAGTTCTTC.

The sample holds a few counts of this clonotype. The rearrangement links TRBV9 to TRBJ2-1; no clear D gene. There are 11 residues in the CDR3. The germline V gene encodes CDR1 SGDLS and CDR2 YYNGEE. Deletions cut 2 bases from V and 5 bases from J, with 2 bases between. CDR3 residues: CASSVNNEQFF. As DNA, the CDR3 is TGTGCCAGCAGCGTCAACAATGAGCAGTTCTTC. The full variable domain, rest sourced from reference TRBV9 and TRBJ2-1, is DSGVTQTPKHLITATGQRVTLRCSPRSGDLSVYWYQQSLDQGLQFLIQYYNGEERAKGNILERFSAQQFPDLHSELNLSSLELGDSALYFCASSVNNEQFFGPGTRLTVL.

This clonotype turned up a few times. CDR3 sequence: CASSPGTGIAADTEAFF. Here the CDR3 DNA reads TGCGCCAGCAGCCCCGGGACAGGGATCGCGGCGGACACTGAAGCTTTCTTT. V is TRBV5-1 and J is TRBJ1-1, with 9 bases that match TRBD1. Per the germline V gene, CDR1 is SGHRS and CDR2 is YFSETQ. Trimming removed 4 bases from V and 3 bases from J; junction bases left unmatched: 13. The CDR3 consists of 17 residues.

This clonotype was found a few times. The chain is built from TRBV27 and TRBJ2-3; tentative D call: TRBD2 (6 bases). This CDR3 has 17 amino acids. Germline CDR1 is MNHEY and CDR2 is SMNVEV (reference sequence). Trimming pared 0 bases from V and 3 bases from J, leaving 16 bases between. This CDR3 reads CASSLSMEGRETDTQYF. CDR3 nucleotides: TGTGCCAGCAGTTTATCGATGGAGGGTAGGGAGACAGATACGCAGTATTTT.

The chain uses TRBV28 and TRBJ2-1, with 9 bases that match TRBD2. Germline CDR1 is MDHEN and CDR2 is SYDVKM. V dropped 6 bases and J dropped 3; count of bases not matched to a gene: 6. The CDR3 totals 15 residues. This CDR3 is CASRNSGSHYNEQFF. The CDR3 bases are TGTGCCAGCAGGAATAGCGGGAGTCACTACAATGAGCAGTTCTTC.

This clonotype was counted only a few times. The V and J genes are TRBV7-9 and TRBJ1-1, with 9 bases fitting TRBD1. CDR3 length equals 16 residues. The ends lost 5 bases at V and 10 bases at J; junction bases unmatched: 17. CDR1 and CDR2 from the germline V gene are SEHNR and FQNEAQ (reference sequence). The CDR3 sequence: CASSPYLGDRVNRAFF. DNA for the CDR3: TGTGCCAGCAGCCCTTACCTTGGGGACAGGGTTAATCGAGCTTTCTTT.

As DNA, the CDR3 is TGTGCCAGCAGCTTGGGGGGCTCGGGGTACAATGAGCAGTTCTTC. The encoded protein is CASSLGGSGYNEQFF. The chain employs TRBV7-9 and TRBJ2-1; D possibly matches TRBD1 or TRBD2 (6 bases each). CDR3 length equals 15 residues. The V gene lost 3 bases and the J gene lost 4 bases, with 13 bases spanning the gap. CDR1 is SEHNR and CDR2 is FQNEAQ in the germline V gene (reference sequence).

This clonotype has only a few counts. The J gene is TRBJ2-7, the V gene TRBV25-1; 10 bases align to TRBD2. Germline V gives CDR1 MGHDK, CDR2 SYGVNS. V shed 1 base and J 4 bases; nucleotides not matched to a gene: 4. The CDR3 spans 15 residues. The CDR3 is CASSEWGTSVYEQYF. The CDR3 DNA follows: TGTGCCAGCAGTGAATGGGGGACTAGCGTATACGAGCAGTACTTC.

This clonotype was observed once. The chain couples TRBV15 to TRBJ2-3; D ambiguous. Germline-derived CDR1 and CDR2 are LNHNV and YYDKDF (reference sequence). The CDR3 is made up of 13 amino acids. Trimming stripped 9 bases from V and 2 bases from J, with 12 bases between. The CDR3 DNA reads TGTGCCACTAAAGGCTTCTACACAGATACGCAGTATTTT. It translates to CATKGFYTDTQYF.